The 17 T cell receptor beta chains listed next were all sequenced from one sample in a study of control samples from healthy donors and cancer patients. Clones were sequenced by immunoSEQ multiplex PCR, and TCRdb holds only the in-frame ones, with some missing. The repertoire holds roughly 95,000 clones, with roughly 90% as singletons. The sequenced material came from blood. The receptors stem from a woman in her twenties or thirties in good health.

The chain couples TRBV29-1 to TRBJ2-7; the D is unclear. Germline V lookup: CDR1 SQVTM, CDR2 ANQGSEA. The CDR3 totals 15 residues. V was pared by 0 bases and J by 8 bases, with 20 bases between. The CDR3 sequence: CSVEDSTRSGFKQYF. CDR3 coding DNA: TGCAGCGTTGAAGATTCGACTCGGTCGGGTTTCAAGCAGTACTTC.

This chain links TRBV19 with TRBJ1-1; D remains unclear. V lost 11 bases, J lost 7 bases, and 17 bases lay in between. Germline-derived CDR1 and CDR2 are LNHDA and SQIVND (reference sequence). This CDR3 is 12 amino acids long. CDR3: CASRQGSVEAFF. The DNA for the CDR3 is TGTGCCTCTAGACAAGGGTCGGTTGAAGCTTTCTTT.

The table lists this clone with a few counts. CDR3 amino acids: CASSSGRRNYGYTF. CDR3 bases: TGTGCCAGCAGCTCCGGACGGAGAAACTATGGCTACACCTTC. This sequence joins TRBV5-6 and TRBJ1-2, with D uncertain. This CDR3 is built from 14 residues. Trimming removed 3 bases from V and 2 bases from J, with 11 bases in between. Germline lookup yields CDR1 SGHDT and CDR2 YYEEEE.

The chain joins TRBV5-1 to TRBJ2-5; 10 bases are a match to TRBD1. Germline V gene data show CDR1 as SGHRS and CDR2 as YFSETQ. Trimming cost V 4 bases and J 4 bases; bases outside gene matches: 4. The length of the CDR3 is 14 residues. CDR3 sequence: CASSGRDRGETQYF. CDR3 in DNA: TGCGCCAGCAGCGGCCGGGACAGGGGAGAGACCCAGTACTTC.

This chain uses TRBV6-6 with TRBJ1-2; maybe TRBD1 (6 bases). This CDR3 has 14 amino acids. CDR1 MNHNY and CDR2 SVGAGI come from the germline V gene (reference sequence). V lost 4 bases, J lost 2 bases, and 11 bases lay in between. The CDR3 sequence: CASSSRGTNYGYTF. The CDR3 coding sequence is TGTGCCAGCAGTTCAAGGGGGACCAACTATGGCTACACCTTC.

The genes are TRBV6-4 and TRBJ2-2; 8 bases are shared with TRBD2. The CDR3 sequence is 15 residues long. Germline CDR1 reads MRHNA; CDR2 reads SNTAGT. Trimming removed 4 bases from V and 0 bases from J; junction bases left unmatched: 1. The CDR3, as DNA: TGTGCCAGCAGTGGAGCGGGAGCGAACACCGGGGAGCTGTTTTTT. Translation: CASSGAGANTGELFF.

This clone has a single count. The genes are TRBV12-3 or TRBV12-4 and TRBJ2-5; possible D gene TRBD2, 6 bases. V dropped 6 bases and J dropped 0 bases, with 8 bases sitting between them. The CDR3 has 13 residues. DNA of the CDR3: TGTGCCAGCAGCCCGGGGGACCAAGAGACCCAGTACTTC. Amino acid sequence: CASSPGDQETQYF.

The chain recombines TRBV5-1 with TRBJ2-7; TRBD2 might be the D (5 bases). The CDR3 runs 14 residues. Trimming took 4 bases from V and 1 from J, leaving 12 bases between them. Germline V CDR1 and CDR2: SGHRS, YFSETQ. The CDR3 DNA reads TGCGCCAGCAGCAAGGACTCGATTTCCTACGAGCAGTACTTC. Residues: CASSKDSISYEQYF.

The genes are TRBV9 and TRBJ1-4; a weak D match, TRBD1 (5 bases). The CDR3 contains 15 residues. V lost 0 bases to trimming and J lost 3 bases, with 9 bases between them. Germline V gives CDR1 SGDLS, CDR2 YYNGEE. The CDR3 coding sequence is TGTGCCAGCAGCGTAGGGCAGGGCTCTAATGAAAAACTGTTTTTT. This gives the protein CASSVGQGSNEKLFF.

The chain carries TRBV28 and TRBJ2-7; D unclear. Germline-derived CDR1 and CDR2 are MDHEN and SYDVKM. This CDR3 spans 11 amino acids. Trimming took 4 bases from V and 4 from J, leaving 5 bases between them. CDR3 residues: CASSYDYEQYF. DNA of the CDR3: TGTGCCAGCAGTTACGATTACGAGCAGTACTTC.

V is TRBV6-5 and J is TRBJ2-1; 9 bases align to TRBD1. Germline values: CDR1 MNHEY, CDR2 SVGAGI. J lost 7 bases, V lost 6 bases, and 7 bases had no gene match. The CDR3 extends over 14 amino acids. The CDR3 DNA sequence: TGTGCCAGCAGCCATGTGGACAGGGGAAATGAGCAGTTCTTC. It translates to CASSHVDRGNEQFF.

This clone was counted only a few times. This chain links TRBV9 with TRBJ2-5; the D is unclear. V was trimmed by 5 bases and J by 0 bases, leaving 5 bases between them. This CDR3 spans 12 amino acids. Germline CDR1 and CDR2: SGDLS and YYNGEE. This chain's CDR3 is CASRQYQETQYF. DNA for the CDR3: TGTGCCAGCAGACAATACCAAGAGACCCAGTACTTC.

This clone was seen only once. The rearrangement joins TRBV11-3 to TRBJ1-1; D not resolved. This CDR3 region has 14 residues. Germline V gene data show CDR1 as SGHNT and CDR2 as YENEEA. The V end lost 5 bases, the J end lost 2 bases, and 12 bases lay between the germline ends. The CDR3: CASSRGNDNTEAFF. The DNA for the CDR3 is TGTGCCAGCAGCCGAGGTAACGATAACACTGAAGCTTTCTTT.

The chain has TRBV28 and TRBJ1-3; no clear D gene. Germline V gives CDR1 MDHEN, CDR2 SYDVKM. Trimming shortened V by 5 bases and J by 1 base, and 6 bases separated the two germline ends. CDR3 length equals 13 residues. DNA of the CDR3: TGTGCCAGCAGTGACGGATCTGGAAACACCATATATTTT. This translates into CASSDGSGNTIYF.

The V and J genes are TRBV18 and TRBJ1-4; 10 nucleotides line up with TRBD1. J lost 0 bases, V lost 3 bases, and 10 bases had no gene match. The CDR3 has 19 residues. Germline values: CDR1 KGHSH, CDR2 LQKENI. CDR3 protein: CASSPRTTGGLATNEKLFF. The CDR3 DNA reads as TGTGCCAGCTCACCCAGGACGACAGGGGGCCTCGCAACTAATGAAAAACTGTTTTTT.

This chain joins TRBV3-1 (or the pseudogene TRBV3-2) and TRBJ2-5; a weak D match, TRBD1 (6 bases). CDR3 length: 14 residues. Per germline, CDR1 LGHDT and CDR2 YNNKEL (reference sequence). Trimming removed 3 bases from V and 1 base from J, with 9 bases in between. CDR3 amino acids: CASSHWGPQETQYF. In DNA, the CDR3 is TGTGCCAGCAGCCATTGGGGGCCCCAAGAGACCCAGTACTTC.

The chain uses TRBV28 and TRBJ2-7, with 10 nucleotides matching TRBD1. CDR1 MDHEN and CDR2 SYDVKM come from the germline V gene. J lost 5 bases, V lost 6 bases, and 7 bases had no gene match. This CDR3 is built from 14 residues. CDR3 nucleotide sequence: TGTGCCAGCAGCTTAGGGGACAGGGGCAACGAGCAGTACTTC. It yields the protein CASSLGDRGNEQYF.